What follows describes a single T cell receptor (beta chain). Its antigen remains unidentified. This may arise from a read error, as a much more abundant clone is one base away. Per sample, roughly 570 ng of bulk tumor genomic DNA was the template used. Several biopsies per primary tumor, spaced far apart, were taken during surgery. Enrolled patients presented with newly diagnosed, previously untreated non-small cell lung cancer and underwent curative surgery. Donors comprised surgical patients with newly diagnosed non-small cell lung cancer, operated on with curative intent. Trimming at V came to 3 bases and at J to 8 bases, leaving 6 bases not matched to a gene. The CDR3 extends over 14 amino acids. Germline lookup yields CDR1 KGHDR and CDR2 SFDVKD. Multiplex PCR amplified the TCR beta CDR3 region. Its first round ran for 9 to 11 cycles with 32 V and 13 J primers. TCRdb re-called the multiplex PCR reads through MiXCR, storing one row per CDR3 protein. The sample consists of some 22,000 distinct CDR3 sequences, more than 25% of them appearing once.

The record originates from a study of immune heterogeneity within non-small cell lung tumors. Study-wide background: Histology included 4 squamous cell carcinomas, over 9 non-squamous carcinomas and 1 unspecified tumor. General study results and limits: Recurring identical dominant CDR3 beta clonotypes were observed across tumor sites within a patient, together with site-unique high-frequency clones. Correlation analysis showed that local T-cell clonality was moderately but significantly associated with local tumor mutational burden (R 0.3 to 0.35).

Sample: lung tumor tissue. The origin of this receptor is a man aged 35 to 55 with non-small cell lung cancer. This chain uses TRBV24-1 with TRBJ1-2, with 9 bases matching TRBD1. CDR3 DNA: TGTGCCACCAGTGATCAGGGACAGGGCTGGGGCTACACCTTC. It translates to CATSDQGQGWGYTF.